One and the same sample provided the 22 T cell receptor beta chains below, sequenced in a study of type 1 and type 2 diabetes patients (dated by TCRdb to 2016 to 2017). Reads for this sample came from an Illumina MiSeq. Genomic DNA from sorted T cell subsets served as template for TCRbeta CDR3 amplification. The TCRbeta CDR3 region was amplified by multiplex PCR using 30 forward and 13 reverse primers. Starting from the raw public reads, TCRdb applied fastp trimming at Q25, assembled clones with MiXCR and retained in-frame beta chains. Under each unique CDR3 protein, matching rows form one entry showing the most common genes and DNA. This sample comprises around 300,000 distinct CDR3 sequences, approximately 50% of them detected only once. The ten most abundant clones make up approximately 14% of the sample. The material sequenced was peripheral blood mononuclear cells (PBMCs). Source of these receptors: a man aged 18 to 29 with type 2 diabetes.

The rearrangement uses TRBV19 and TRBJ1-1, with D perhaps matching TRBD1 (5 bases). CDR3 length: 14 residues. Trimming took off 5 bases at V and 1 base at J, with 11 bases between the two ends. Germline assignment: CDR1 LNHDA and CDR2 SQIVND (reference sequence). The CDR3 sequence: CASSLHTGNTEAFF. The CDR3 DNA reads as TGTGCCAGTAGTCTACACACAGGGAACACTGAAGCTTTCTTT.

This clonotype has just a few counts. This chain joins TRBV25-1 and TRBJ2-2; D is possibly TRBD1 or TRBD2 (6 bases each). Between the trimmed V and J ends, which lost 6 bases and 4 bases, there was a span of 15 bases. Looked up from germline, CDR1 is MGHDK and CDR2 is SYGVNS. The CDR3 has 15 amino acids. CDR3 residues: CASSSLGGSTGELFF. DNA for the CDR3: TGTGCCAGCAGCTCCTTGGGGGGCAGCACCGGGGAGCTGTTTTTT.

Only a few counts were recorded for this clonotype. The V and J genes are TRBV30 and TRBJ2-5; possible D gene TRBD1, 6 bases. Germline loops: CDR1 GTSNPN, CDR2 SVGIG (reference sequence). V was pared by 8 bases and J by 5 bases, with 18 bases between. This CDR3 comprises 13 residues. CDR3 sequence (DNA): TGTGCCGGCCACGGAGCAGGGGCCGAGACCCAGTACTTC. Its translation: CAGHGAGAETQYF. The whole variable domain, filled in from reference TRBV30 and TRBJ2-5, reads SQTIHQWPATLVQPVGSPLSLECTVEGTSNPNLYWYRQAAGRGLQLLFYSVGIGQISSEVPQNLSASRPQDRQFILSSKKLLLSDSGFYLCAGHGAGAETQYFGPGTRLLVL.

Comments on this clonotype: The CDR3 carries no conserved terminal phenylalanine or tryptophan, so it likely arises from a read error. J is TRBJ1-5 and V is TRBV15, with TRBD1 matching 9 bases. Germline V gives CDR1 LNHNV, CDR2 YYDKDF (reference sequence). With 3 bases clipped from V and 7 bases from J, the junction kept 4 bases outside the gene matches. The CDR3 has 14 residues. This CDR3 reads CATSSYRGRQPQHI. CDR3 bases: TGTGCCACCAGCAGTTACAGGGGGCGACAGCCCCAGCATATT.

This sequence joins TRBV11-2 and TRBJ1-6; possible D gene TRBD1, 5 bases. This CDR3 has 15 residues. Trimming removed 5 bases from V and 7 bases from J, with 15 bases in between. Looked up from germline, CDR1 is SGHAT and CDR2 is FQNNGV. CDR3 residues: CASSVLDRRNSPLHF. CDR3 bases: TGTGCCAGCAGCGTGTTAGACAGAAGAAATTCACCCCTCCACTTT.

V and J are TRBV7-2 and TRBJ2-1, with D perhaps matching TRBD1 or TRBD2 (5 bases each). CDR1 is SGHTA and CDR2 is FQGNSA in the germline V gene. The ends were cut back, 1 base at V and 4 bases at J, with 11 bases in the middle. The CDR3 sequence is 15 residues long. Here the CDR3 reads CASSLEGTQYNEQFF. The CDR3 bases are TGTGCCAGCAGCTTAGAAGGGACCCAGTACAATGAGCAGTTCTTC.

The V gene is TRBV6-5, the J gene TRBJ1-2; D is possibly TRBD1 (5 bases). V was shortened by 0 bases and J by 8 bases, with 13 bases between the two germline ends. This CDR3 is built from 14 residues. Germline V gene sequence: CDR1 MNHEY, CDR2 SVGAGI. In DNA form, the CDR3 reads TGTGCCAGCAGTTACTCGACAGAAGGCGGCGGCTACACCTTC. Encoded protein: CASSYSTEGGGYTF.

The V gene is TRBV7-8, the J gene TRBJ1-5; the D gene is possibly TRBD1 (6 bases). Looked up from germline, CDR1 is SGHVS and CDR2 is FQNEAQ. The CDR3 covers 15 residues. V lost 1 base and J lost 7, with 14 bases in between. The CDR3 nucleotides are TGTGCCAGCAGCTTAGATACGGGGGCGGGGCAGCCCCAGCATTTT. Amino acid sequence: CASSLDTGAGQPQHF.

This clonotype turned up a few times. V and J are TRBV19 and TRBJ1-6, with 7 bases that match TRBD1. The CDR3 totals 16 residues. The J segment lost 2 bases and the V segment lost 4 bases, leaving 5 bases of the junction unmatched. From germline, CDR1 is LNHDA and CDR2 SQIVND (reference sequence). CDR3 amino acids: CASSRTGGTYNSPLHF. CDR3 DNA sequence: TGTGCCAGTAGTAGGACAGGTGGAACCTATAATTCACCCCTCCACTTT.

Worth noting for this clonotype: Here the CDR3 omits its conserved ending phenylalanine or tryptophan, so a read error is the likely source. The chain joins TRBV20-1 to TRBJ2-4; D is possibly TRBD2 (5 bases). This CDR3 contains 17 residues. V gave up 0 bases and J gave up 1 base, with 16 bases separating them. Germline CDR1 reads DFQATT; CDR2 reads SNEGSKA (reference sequence). The CDR3 DNA reads TGCAGTGCTAGAGATCCCCAGACTAACGTGGCCAAAAACATTCAGTACCTC. Protein: CSARDPQTNVAKNIQYL.

The V and J genes are TRBV7-8 and TRBJ1-6; 8 nucleotides line up with TRBD1. V lost 3 bases to trimming and J lost 7 bases; unmatched junction nucleotides: 5. Germline CDR1 SGHVS, CDR2 FQNEAQ. The CDR3 is 15 residues long. CDR3 region: CASSFSTGVNSPLHF. In DNA, the CDR3 is TGTGCCAGCAGCTTTTCGACAGGGGTGAATTCACCCCTCCACTTT.

V and J are TRBV28 and TRBJ2-5; D unresolved. The germline gives CDR1 MDHEN, CDR2 SYDVKM. The CDR3 covers 14 residues. V was shortened by 3 bases and J by 5 bases, with 13 bases between the two germline ends. The CDR3, as DNA: TGTGCCAGCAGTTTGAGACGACCCTGGGAGACCCAGTACTTC. This sequence encodes CASSLRRPWETQYF.

The gene calls are TRBV7-2 and TRBJ2-7, with TRBD2 identical over 7 bases. Trimming took 5 bases from V and 3 from J; bases not matched to a gene: 16. Germline V CDR1 and CDR2: SGHTA, FQGNSA. CDR3 size: 17 residues. CDR3 region: CASSRMGGGAGDYEQYF. The CDR3 nucleotides are TGTGCCAGCAGCCGGATGGGGGGTGGGGCGGGAGACTACGAGCAGTACTTC.

The CDR3 sequence: CASTSTGPYEQYF. DNA of the CDR3: TGTGCCAGCACCTCGACAGGCCCCTACGAGCAGTACTTC. The chain recombines TRBV28 with TRBJ2-7; D may be TRBD1 (6 bases). V gave up 7 bases and J gave up 2 bases, with 12 bases separating them. The CDR3 totals 13 residues. CDR1 is MDHEN and CDR2 is SYDVKM in the germline V gene.

The rearrangement uses TRBV19 and TRBJ2-7; the D call may be TRBD1 or TRBD2 (6 bases each). The CDR3 loop spans 16 amino acids. V shed 3 bases and J shed 0 bases, with 15 bases lying between them. From germline, CDR1 is LNHDA and CDR2 SQIVND (reference sequence). DNA of the CDR3: TGTGCCAGTAGTATGTGGGGGGCCGGGAACTCCTACGAGCAGTACTTC. It encodes CASSMWGAGNSYEQYF.

J is TRBJ1-4 and V is TRBV12-3 or TRBV12-4; 9 bases agree with TRBD1. The CDR3 runs 15 residues. V was clipped by 2 bases and J by 14 bases; unmatched bases: 12. For the CDR3, the DNA is TGTGCCAGCAGTTTAAAGGGACAGGGCGCCAGAAGGCTGTTTTTT. This codes for CASSLKGQGARRLFF.

This chain links TRBV5-1 with TRBJ1-6; 8 bases fit TRBD1. The CDR3 length is 15 residues. The V gene's germline CDR1 is SGHRS and CDR2 YFSETQ. V was clipped by 2 bases and J by 9 bases; unmatched bases: 7. The CDR3 reads CASSLGTGAGSPLHF. CDR3 DNA: TGCGCCAGCAGCTTAGGGACAGGAGCGGGTTCACCCCTCCACTTT.

The chain combines TRBV19 with TRBJ2-2, with 9 positions matching TRBD2. The CDR3 is made up of 17 amino acids. The V gene end was trimmed by 4 bases and the J gene end by 0 bases; junction bases not matched to a gene: 6. Germline values: CDR1 LNHDA, CDR2 SQIVND (reference sequence). The CDR3 sequence: CASSTGTSTSNTGELFF. DNA of the CDR3: TGTGCCAGTAGTACCGGGACTAGCACCTCGAACACCGGGGAGCTGTTTTTT.

In the case of this clonotype: A much larger clone lies a single base off, so this may be a read error. CDR3 residues: CASSPHPLGDRAYEQYF. In nucleotides, the CDR3 is TGTGCCAGCAGTCCTCATCCCTTGGGGGACAGGGCCTACGAGCAGTACTTC. The chain recombines TRBV28 with TRBJ2-7; 9 positions agree with TRBD1. Per the germline V gene, CDR1 is MDHEN and CDR2 is SYDVKM. The CDR3 has 17 amino acids. The trim removed 5 bases at V and 2 bases at J, leaving 13 bases unmatched.

With regard to this clonotype: This may arise from a read error, as a much more abundant clone is one base away. The chain joins TRBV19 to TRBJ1-1, with D possibly being TRBD1 (5 bases). Germline CDR1 reads LNHDA; CDR2 reads SQIVND (reference sequence). The CDR3 sequence is 14 residues long. CDR3 protein: CASSMRGGNTKAFF. CDR3 DNA sequence: TGTGCCAGTAGTATGAGGGGAGGTAACACTAAAGCTTTCTTT.

This rearrangement joins TRBV19 to TRBJ2-3; D is undetermined. The germline V gene encodes CDR1 LNHDA and CDR2 SQIVND (reference sequence). The CDR3 has 16 residues. V lost 4 bases and J 3 bases, leaving 17 bases between the germline ends. The CDR3 sequence: CASSTAMTLPTDTQYF. The DNA for the CDR3 is TGTGCCAGTAGTACAGCTATGACCCTCCCTACAGATACGCAGTATTTT.

V and J are TRBV7-9 and TRBJ2-3, with 7 bases identical to TRBD2. Trimming cost V 5 bases and J 4 bases; bases outside gene matches: 18. The CDR3 totals 18 residues. Looked up from germline, CDR1 is SEHNR and CDR2 is FQNEAQ (reference sequence). The CDR3 DNA sequence: TGTGCCAGCAGCCAACCTCGGATCAGCAAGGGAGGGGCAGATACGCAGTATTTT. As protein: CASSQPRISKGGADTQYF.